These T cell receptor beta chains were read from a single sample in a study of metastatic and nonmetastatic thyroid tumors. TCRdb re-called the PCR reads with MiXCR. Among approximately 14,000 clones, roughly 12% were seen once, and the ten largest hold about 14%. The sequenced material came from blood. Source of these receptors: a female donor with papillary thyroid cancer or a benign thyroid nodule (not recorded which). Some clones in this sample may be carry-over from other donors' samples. CDR3s include the opening cysteine and the closing phenylalanine or tryptophan. The D gene is left open where the match is weak. Size is stated for part of the rows, as once, few or many counts, or as a class when the clone is expanded.

abundance	d_gene	v_gene	j_gene	CDR3aa	CDR3nt
many	TRBD2	TRBV7-7	TRBJ2-5	CASSSLAGAAETQYF	TGTGCTAGCAGCTCACTAGCGGGGGCTGCAGAGACCCAGTACTTC
many	.	TRBV20-1	TRBJ2-2	CSARDLNGGDTGELFF	TGCAGTGCTAGAGATCTGAACGGGGGTGACACCGGGGAGCTGTTTTTT
many	TRBD1	TRBV12-5	TRBJ2-5	CASGQGAQQETQYF	TGTGCTAGTGGTCAGGGGGCCCAGCAAGAGACCCAGTACTTC
many	.	TRBV2	TRBJ1-2	CASTETSYGYTF	TGTGCCAGCACCGAAACATCCTATGGCTACACCTTC
many	TRBD2	TRBV5-4	TRBJ2-1	CASSFWTSGAAPLGEQFF	TGTGCCAGCAGCTTCTGGACTAGCGGGGCCGCCCCGCTCGGTGAGCAGTTCTTC
.	TRBD1	TRBV7-9	TRBJ2-7	CASSPLDRRKVEQYF	TGTGCCAGCAGCCCATTGGACAGGAGGAAAGTCGAGCAGTACTTC
medium-sized	TRBD1	TRBV6-5	TRBJ2-1	CASSYSMGQIYNEQFF	TGTGCCAGCAGTTACTCGATGGGACAGATTTACAATGAGCAGTTCTTC
many	.	TRBV5-4	TRBJ2-1	CASSLPRGDEQFF	TGTGCCAGCAGCTTGCCGAGAGGGGATGAGCAGTTCTTC
few	.	TRBV6-1	TRBJ2-1	CASSAGFGNEQFF	TGTGCCAGCAGTGCGGGGTTCGGCAATGAGCAGTTCTTC
many	.	TRBV5-1	TRBJ2-1	CASSLILRTSSYNEQFF	TGCGCCAGCAGCTTGATCTTGCGGACGAGCTCCTACAATGAGCAGTTCTTC